This TCR beta chain was profiled in a study of CD8+ T cells in alopecia areata. Study-wide results and caveats: It was observed that many expanded lesional clones persisted in scalp and blood during tofacitinib.

This clone was seen only a few times. Its antigen is as yet unknown. Treatment indicated: oral pan-JAK inhibitor, 5-10 mg twice daily. The authors extracted RNA and reverse transcribed it into cDNA as the sequencing template. The repertoire was sequenced with immunoSEQ multiplex PCR; TCRdb's copy has only in-frame clones and lacks some. The sample has approximately 280,000 clones; 58% are singletons. Germline V gene data show CDR1 as SGHKS and CDR2 as YYEKEE (reference sequence). There are 15 residues in the CDR3. V lost 1 base, J lost 5 bases, and 14 bases lay in between. The source of this sequence is a human donor with alopecia areata. The sample in question was CD4+ T cells sorted from blood, obtained at week 24, from a patient treated with tofacitinib. This chain connects TRBV5-5 to TRBJ2-3; D uncertain. The CDR3 DNA sequence: TGTGCCAGCAGCTTGCGGGTTCAGAGAGGAGATACGCAGTATTTT. Its translation is CASSLRVQRGDTQYF.